One and the same sample provided the 30 T cell receptor beta chains below, sequenced in a study of T cells in Graves' hyperthyroidism and ophthalmopathy. RNA transcripts served as the template for amplifying TCR beta CDR3 regions. Carried out on the TCR CDR3, a first-round RT-PCR used the HTBI primer set. TCRdb reprocessed the multiplex PCR reads with MiXCR, giving one entry per CDR3 protein. The sample carries hundreds of thousands of distinct CDR3 sequences, under 60% recorded once. The sequenced sample was peripheral blood or thyroid tissue (not recorded which). Receptors originate from a woman younger than 30 with Graves' hyperthyroidism.

The table lists this clonotype with a few counts. The V call is TRBV12-3 or TRBV12-4, the J call TRBJ2-2, with no clear D. This CDR3 is 12 amino acids long. V was trimmed by 5 bases and J by 8 bases, leaving 9 bases between them. In DNA, the CDR3 is TGTGCCAGCAGTGAAGTTGTTGGGGAGCTGTTTTTT. Translated: CASSEVVGELFF.

This clonotype was seen ten or more times. The chain recombines TRBV7-2 with TRBJ1-4; D is possibly TRBD1 (6 bases). Germline values: CDR1 SGHTA, CDR2 FQGNSA. This CDR3 region has 13 residues. V dropped 3 bases and J dropped 11 bases, with 13 bases sitting between them. The CDR3 reads CASSLTGDLKLFF. The DNA for the CDR3 is TGTGCCAGCAGCTTGACAGGCGATCTTAAACTGTTTTTT.

This clonotype was picked up many times. The chain recombines TRBV7-9 with TRBJ2-5; D is uncertain. CDR1 SEHNR and CDR2 FQNEAQ come from the germline V gene (reference sequence). V lost 5 bases to trimming and J lost 2 bases, with 9 bases between them. The CDR3 is made up of 13 amino acids. This CDR3 reads CASSPWMQETQYF. CDR3 nucleotide sequence: TGTGCCAGCAGCCCATGGATGCAAGAGACCCAGTACTTC.

This clonotype was seen many times. The rearrangement joins TRBV24-1 to TRBJ1-5; D not resolved. V lost 5 bases to trimming and J lost 1 base, with 8 bases between them. Germline V gene lookup returns CDR1 KGHDR and CDR2 SFDVKD. This CDR3 spans 14 amino acids. The CDR3: CATSGRRSNQPQHF. For the CDR3, the DNA is TGTGCCACCAGTGGCCGGCGGAGCAATCAGCCCCAGCATTTT.

The CDR3: CASSLSGQGNYGYTF. For the CDR3, the DNA is TGTGCCAGCAGTTTATCGGGACAGGGGAACTATGGCTACACCTTC. The rearrangement uses TRBV27 and TRBJ1-2; 10 bases are a match to TRBD1. V lost 0 bases to trimming and J lost 2 bases; unmatched junction nucleotides: 0. The CDR3 loop spans 15 amino acids. Germline V gene sequence: CDR1 MNHEY, CDR2 SMNVEV (reference sequence).

This chain joins TRBV20-1 and TRBJ1-5; 7 bases are shared with TRBD1. Unmatched junction bases numbered 6, after V lost 4 bases and J lost 6 bases. The CDR3 consists of 13 residues. Germline-derived CDR1 and CDR2 are DFQATT and SNEGSKA (reference sequence). This chain's CDR3 is CSAMKGGSQPQHF. CDR3 nucleotide sequence: TGCAGTGCTATGAAAGGGGGCAGTCAGCCCCAGCATTTT.

The chain couples TRBV6-5 to TRBJ1-6, with unresolved D. Germline CDR1 reads MNHEY; CDR2 reads SVGAGI. V gave up 4 bases and J gave up 7 bases, with 14 bases separating them. CDR3 length: 15 amino acids. The CDR3 region is CASSWSRQTNSPLHF. CDR3 DNA: TGTGCCAGCAGTTGGAGCCGGCAGACAAATTCACCCCTCCACTTT.

The chain combines TRBV20-1 with TRBJ2-5; D not resolved. The V and J ends lost 5 bases and 4 bases respectively, with 5 bases between them. CDR1 DFQATT and CDR2 SNEGSKA come from the germline V gene (reference sequence). This CDR3 has 10 residues. CDR3 residues: CSAGSETQYF. The CDR3, as DNA: TGCAGTGCTGGATCAGAGACCCAGTACTTC.

This clonotype has only one observation. This chain connects TRBV7-3 to TRBJ1-1; TRBD1 might be the D (5 bases). Trimming shortened V by 5 bases and J by 10 bases, and 20 bases separated the two germline ends. Germline lookup yields CDR1 SGHTA and CDR2 FQGTGA. The CDR3 has 14 residues. The CDR3 loop reads CASSPESGRAGAFF. The CDR3 DNA reads as TGTGCCAGCAGCCCCGAGTCAGGGAGAGCCGGAGCTTTCTTT.

The chain links TRBV25-1 to TRBJ1-1, with 8 bases matching TRBD1. The CDR3 spans 15 residues. V gave up 5 bases and J gave up 4 bases; unmatched junction bases: 9. CDR1 is MGHDK and CDR2 is SYGVNS in the germline V gene. Here the CDR3 reads CASSRPTGGGTEAFF. The CDR3 DNA reads as TGTGCCAGCAGTAGACCTACAGGGGGAGGCACTGAAGCTTTCTTT.

In its sample, this clonotype was seen a few times. The V gene is TRBV12-3 or TRBV12-4, the J gene TRBJ2-5, with D hard to call. The V and J ends lost 6 bases and 4 bases respectively, with 15 bases between them. The length of the CDR3 is 14 residues. CDR3 loop: CASSQGNLRETQYF. CDR3 DNA sequence: TGTGCCAGCAGCCAAGGAAACCTCCGAGAGACCCAGTACTTC.

Comments on this clonotype: Without the conserved terminal phenylalanine or tryptophan, this CDR3 likely stems from a read error. In nucleotides, the CDR3 is TGTGCCAGCAGCTTAGGGGGAAGGCAATCACCCCTCCACGTT. Its translation is CASSLGGRQSPLHV. The chain uses TRBV7-6 and TRBJ1-6; D gene ambiguous. The CDR3 has 14 amino acids. Germline values: CDR1 SGHVS, CDR2 FNYEAQ. Trimming stripped 1 base from V and 10 bases from J, with 11 bases between.

This clonotype is a singleton in its sample. V usage is TRBV2 and J usage is TRBJ1-1, with TRBD1 as a possible D gene (5 bases). Germline values: CDR1 SNHLY, CDR2 FYNNEI. V dropped 6 bases and J dropped 2 bases, with 10 bases sitting between them. The CDR3 runs 13 residues. The chain's CDR3 is CASRAGINTEAFF. Written as DNA, the CDR3 is TGTGCCAGCAGAGCAGGGATTAACACTGAAGCTTTCTTT.

On this clonotype: A single base separates this from a much larger clone, so it may be a read error. The chain recombines TRBV19 with TRBJ2-7; tentatively, D is TRBD1 or TRBD2 (6 bases each). Germline lookup yields CDR1 LNHDA and CDR2 SQIVND (reference sequence). V lost 8 bases, J lost 2 bases, and 19 bases lay in between. The CDR3 loop spans 15 amino acids. The CDR3 region has the DNA TGTGCCAGTGCCATAGGGGGGAACTCCACCTACGAGCAGTACTTC. The encoded protein is CASAIGGNSTYEQYF.

In its sample, this clonotype was seen many times. The chain couples TRBV7-2 to TRBJ2-5; no firm D call. Germline CDR1 SGHTA, CDR2 FQGNSA. Trimming removed 2 bases from V and 4 bases from J, with 20 bases in between. There are 17 residues in the CDR3. The CDR3 sequence: CASSLTRHNAELETQYF. The CDR3, as DNA: TGTGCCAGCAGCTTAACGAGGCATAACGCCGAATTAGAGACCCAGTACTTC.

This clonotype was seen ten or more times. The chain joins TRBV7-9 to TRBJ2-7; 12 bases line up with TRBD2. The CDR3 spans 15 residues. Germline CDR1 reads SEHNR; CDR2 reads FQNEAQ (reference sequence). V was clipped by 5 bases and J by 4 bases; unmatched bases: 6. The CDR3 DNA reads as TGTGCCAGCAGCCCCGGACTAGCGGGGTCTTACGAGCAGTACTTC. Encoded protein: CASSPGLAGSYEQYF.

The chain couples TRBV11-1 to TRBJ1-2, with a weak D call TRBD1 (5 bases). CDR3 size: 14 residues. Germline CDR1 SGHAT, CDR2 FQDESV (reference sequence). Trimming removed 4 bases from V and 4 bases from J, with 13 bases in between. The CDR3 protein is CASSYSGGGYGYTF. CDR3 nucleotide sequence: TGTGCCAGCAGCTATAGCGGGGGGGGCTATGGCTACACCTTC.

Comments on this clonotype: This may stem from a read error, because a much larger clone lies one nucleotide away. This chain joins TRBV25-1 and TRBJ2-2; D possibly matches TRBD1 or TRBD2 (7 bases each). CDR3 length: 15 amino acids. Germline V gives CDR1 MGHDK, CDR2 SYGVNS. V was pared by 6 bases and J by 4 bases, with 15 bases between. CDR3 coding DNA: TGTGCCAGCAGCGGGCAGGGGGGGCGCACCGGGGAGCTGTTTTTT. Translated: CASSGQGGRTGELFF.

The chain recombines TRBV20-1 with TRBJ1-5, with 9 bases that match TRBD1. Per the germline V gene, CDR1 is DFQATT and CDR2 is SNEGSKA (reference sequence). CDR3 length: 16 amino acids. The V and J ends lost 2 bases and 5 bases, in that order; junction bases with no gene match: 10. DNA for the CDR3: TGCAGTGCTAGACCCCACCGGGACAGGGTAGATCAGCCCCAGCATTTT. Translating it yields CSARPHRDRVDQPQHF.

This clonotype was counted a single time. The chain is built from TRBV25-1 and TRBJ1-2; 9 bases line up with TRBD1. Germline V gene sequence: CDR1 MGHDK, CDR2 SYGVNS. V shed 8 bases and J 7 bases; nucleotides not matched to a gene: 8. The CDR3 covers 13 residues. The CDR3 DNA reads as TGTGCCAGCGCGCGACAGGGGGGGTTTGGCTACACCTTC. Protein sequence: CASARQGGFGYTF.

The chain employs TRBV20-1 and TRBJ2-7; 8 nucleotides agree with TRBD2. The CDR3 spans 16 residues. Germline trimming cut 1 base from V and 3 bases from J; bases unmatched to any gene: 11. The germline gives CDR1 DFQATT, CDR2 SNEGSKA (reference sequence). The CDR3 bases are TGCAGTGCTAGAGGGGGCTACGAGGCGGGAGGCTACGAGCAGTACTTC. Translating it yields CSARGGYEAGGYEQYF.

DNA for the CDR3: TGTGCCAGCAGCTCCGACCGACGCTATGGCTACACCTTC. It is translated as CASSSDRRYGYTF. The chain uses TRBV7-9 and TRBJ1-2; no clear D. The V end lost 4 bases, the J end lost 4 bases, and 10 bases lay between the germline ends. The CDR3 runs to 13 residues. The germline V gene encodes CDR1 SEHNR and CDR2 FQNEAQ (reference sequence).

This clonotype was counted only a few times. The CDR3 region is CSASGRTQYF. CDR3 DNA sequence: TGCAGTGCTAGCGGCCGGACCCAGTACTTC. V gene TRBV20-1 combines with J gene TRBJ2-5, with D hard to call. The germline V and J ends were trimmed by 3 bases and 7 bases, with 6 bases remaining between them. CDR3 length: 10 residues. Germline CDR1 and CDR2: DFQATT and SNEGSKA (reference sequence).

At least ten counts were recorded for this clonotype. V and J are TRBV2 and TRBJ1-5; TRBD1 matches 7 bases. The CDR3 has 13 amino acids. V gave up 6 bases and J gave up 5 bases; unmatched junction bases: 4. Germline CDR1 SNHLY, CDR2 FYNNEI. The CDR3 is CASRGTEYQPQHF. DNA of the CDR3: TGTGCCAGCAGAGGGACAGAGTATCAGCCCCAGCATTTT.

CDR3 coding DNA: TGTGCCAGCAGTTACTCGTTGGAGGGGACGAACTATGGCTACACCTTC. Protein: CASSYSLEGTNYGYTF. This sequence joins TRBV25-1 and TRBJ1-2; TRBD1 might be the D (5 bases). Germline lookup yields CDR1 MGHDK and CDR2 SYGVNS. V lost 5 bases and J 2 bases, leaving 18 bases between the germline ends. The CDR3 is 16 amino acids.

There are a few counts of this clonotype. The rearrangement links TRBV3-2 to TRBJ1-2; the table's D call, TRBD1, was not checked against the DNA. TRBV3-2 is designated a pseudogene. The CDR3 is 12 amino acids. The CDR3 here is CASSRPGDGYTF. The CDR3, as DNA: TGTGCCAGCAGCCGGCCAGGGGACGGCTACACCTTC.

Turning to this clonotype: Germline is not matched at one junction end, which may reflect a read error. The chain joins TRBV19 to TRBJ1-6, with a weak D call TRBD1 (6 bases). CDR3 length equals 14 residues. Germline loops: CDR1 LNHDA, CDR2 SQIVND (reference sequence). The CDR3 region is CTSSRQGSNSPLHF. CDR3 coding DNA: TGTACCAGCAGCCGGCAGGGGAGCAATTCACCCCTCCACTTT.

This clonotype came up many times. The rearrangement links TRBV7-3 to TRBJ1-6, with TRBD1 matching over 8 bases. Germline-derived CDR1 and CDR2 are SGHTA and FQGTGA. Germline trimming cut 2 bases from V and 6 bases from J; bases unmatched to any gene: 3. The CDR3 runs to 15 residues. CDR3 in amino acids: CASSLSGGANSPLHF. The CDR3 DNA follows: TGTGCCAGCAGCTTATCAGGGGGCGCTAATTCACCCCTCCACTTT.

A note on this clonotype: A much larger clone differs by one base, so this may be a read error. V gene TRBV10-3 combines with J gene TRBJ2-5; 13 bases map to TRBD2. The CDR3 consists of 16 residues. CDR1 is ENHRY and CDR2 is SYGVKD in the germline V gene. CDR3 DNA: TGTGCCATCGGTGAATGGACTAGCGGGGGCCAAGAGACCCAGTACTTC. Translating gives CAIGEWTSGGQETQYF.

The V gene is TRBV20-1, the J gene TRBJ2-7; a weak D match, TRBD2 (7 bases). Germline CDR1 is DFQATT and CDR2 is SNEGSKA (reference sequence). Trimming removed 6 bases from V and 2 bases from J, with 14 bases in between. The CDR3 contains 13 residues. CDR3 DNA: TGCAGTGCCTGGGGGGGGCCCACCTACGAGCAGTACTTC. Its protein product is CSAWGGPTYEQYF.